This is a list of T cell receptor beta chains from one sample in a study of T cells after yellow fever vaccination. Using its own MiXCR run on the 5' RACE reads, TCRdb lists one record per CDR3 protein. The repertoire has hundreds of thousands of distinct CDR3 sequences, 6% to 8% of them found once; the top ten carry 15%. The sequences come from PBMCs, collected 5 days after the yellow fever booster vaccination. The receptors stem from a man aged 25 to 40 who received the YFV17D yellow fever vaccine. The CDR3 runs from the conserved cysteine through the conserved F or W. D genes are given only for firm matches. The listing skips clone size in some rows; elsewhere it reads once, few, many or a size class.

TGTGCCAGCTCACCCCAGACCGCGGGAAGCACAGATACGCAGTATTTT | CASSPQTAGSTDTQYF | TRBV18 | . | many | TRBJ2-3
TGCAGTGCTAAGGGACAGTTCTACGAGCAGTACTTC | CSAKGQFYEQYF | TRBV20-1 | TRBD1 | . | TRBJ2-7
TGTGCCAGCAGCAGATCTAGCGGGAACTACGAGCAGTACTTC | CASSRSSGNYEQYF | TRBV5-4 | TRBD2 | . | TRBJ2-7
TGCAGCGTCAGTAGCGGGGAGACCCAGTACTTC | CSVSSGETQYF | TRBV29-1 | TRBD2 | many | TRBJ2-5
TGTGCCAGCAGCTTAGTGGGGGGACTGGAAGAGACCCAGTACTTC | CASSLVGGLEETQYF | TRBV7-2 | . | many | TRBJ2-5
TGTGCCAGCAGCTTAGCCCCCGGGGAGGGGACACCACGAGGGGAGACCCAGTACTTC | CASSLAPGEGTPRGETQYF | TRBV7-2 | . | . | TRBJ2-5
TGTGCCAGCTCCCTTCTTCCGGGACTAGCGATAAAATACAATGAGCAGTCCTTC | CASSLLPGLAIKYNEQSF | TRBV18 | TRBD2 | . | TRBJ2-1
TGTGCCAGCAGCTTGGCCAAGGTTGGTAGGGTGGGTGAGCAGTTCTTC | CASSLAKVGRVGEQFF | TRBV5-6 | . | many | TRBJ2-1
TGTGCCAGCAGGCCCGGGAGCACTAGCACAGATACGCAGTATTTT | CASRPGSTSTDTQYF | TRBV5-6 | . | many | TRBJ2-3
TGCGCCAGCAGCTTGGCTAGATCCCACGAGCAGTACTTC | CASSLARSHEQYF | TRBV5-1 | . | . | TRBJ2-7
TGTGCCAGCAGTGAAAGGAAGGGACAGTACACCGGGGAGCTGTTTTTT | CASSERKGQYTGELFF | TRBV25-1 | TRBD1 | many | TRBJ2-2
TGCGCCAGCAGCTTGGGACTAGTCAATGAGCAGTTCTTC | CASSLGLVNEQFF | TRBV5-1 | . | many | TRBJ2-1
TGTGCCACCGCCGGGACAGCTCTTCCCTACGAGCAGTACTTC | CATAGTALPYEQYF | TRBV6-2/TRBV6-3 | TRBD1 | few | TRBJ2-7
TGTGCCAGCAGCCAGGAAGCGGGAGGACTCACCACAGATACGCAGTATTTT | CASSQEAGGLTTDTQYF | TRBV7-9 | TRBD2 | . | TRBJ2-3
TGTGCCAGCAGCTCGGTACTAGCGGGGCTCGGAGAGACCCAGTACTTC | CASSSVLAGLGETQYF | TRBV5-8 | TRBD2 | few | TRBJ2-5
TGTGCCACCAGCAGGGCCGCGGCATTTAGCAATCAGCCCCAGCATTTT | CATSRAAAFSNQPQHF | TRBV15 | . | many | TRBJ1-5
TGTGCCAGCAGCCGTCTCACATCCGACACCGAGCAGTACTTC | CASSRLTSDTEQYF | TRBV7-9 | . | many | TRBJ2-7
TGTGCCAGCAGTCACGGCCGCGGCCTATACGAGCAGTACTTC | CASSHGRGLYEQYF | TRBV6-5 | . | . | TRBJ2-7
TGCGCCAGCAGTGTCGATTGGCAGGGTGCCTCCAATGAGCAGTTCTTC | CASSVDWQGASNEQFF | TRBV5-1 | . | many | TRBJ2-1
TGTGCCAGCAGCCCCGCACTAGGGCAAGAGACCCAGTACTTC | CASSPALGQETQYF | TRBV9 | . | . | TRBJ2-5
TGTGCCAGCAGTTACAACCCGGGCCTTACTTCCTACGAGCAGTACTTC | CASSYNPGLTSYEQYF | TRBV7-8 | . | few | TRBJ2-7
TGCGCCAGCAGCGGGGACACCGGGTCCCACGAGCAGTACTTC | CASSGDTGSHEQYF | TRBV5-1 | . | few | TRBJ2-7
TGTGCCAGCACGAACGCGGCAGATGGCTATGGCTACACCTTC | CASTNAADGYGYTF | TRBV18 | . | few | TRBJ1-2
TGTGCCACCAGCAGGAGCGCAGAACAGGGGGCTGATGAAAAACTGTTTTTT | CATSRSAEQGADEKLFF | TRBV15 | TRBD1 | . | TRBJ1-4
TGTGCCAGCACCTTACGGGGGGCTGCGCCCCAGCATTTT | CASTLRGAAPQHF | TRBV12-3/TRBV12-4 | . | many | TRBJ1-5
TGTGCCAGCAGCCAAGTTCAAGCGGGAGGGACCGGGGAGCTGTTTTTT | CASSQVQAGGTGELFF | TRBV4-2 | TRBD2 | few | TRBJ2-2
TGTGCCAGCAGCTTAAGCCTAAAAGAGACCCAGTACTTC | CASSLSLKETQYF | TRBV7-2 | . | many | TRBJ2-5
TGCGCCAGCAGCCAAGATCTGGCAGGGGTCTTCTCTGGGGCCAACGTCCTGACTTTC | CASSQDLAGVFSGANVLTF | TRBV4-3 | . | . | TRBJ2-6
TGTGCCAGCAGTTTGGCCTTCCGATCCGAGCAGTACTTC | CASSLAFRSEQYF | TRBV12-3/TRBV12-4 | . | many | TRBJ2-7
TGCGCCAGCAGCATCGGGGGCAATGAGCAGTTCTTC | CASSIGGNEQFF | TRBV5-1 | . | many | TRBJ2-1
TGTGCCACCAGTGAACACAGGGGGGACTCCTACAATGAGCAGTTCTTC | CATSEHRGDSYNEQFF | TRBV24-1 | TRBD1 | many | TRBJ2-1
TGTGCCAGCAGTTCGTACGGGAGCAATCAGCCCCAGCATTTT | CASSSYGSNQPQHF | TRBV6-2/TRBV6-3 | . | . | TRBJ1-5
TGTGCCAGTAGTATCCTCCCGGGACTAGATGAGCAGTTCTTC | CASSILPGLDEQFF | TRBV19 | TRBD2 | . | TRBJ2-1
TGCAGCGCCGGAGGGCTAGCGGGAGGTACGAGCTCCTACAATGAGCAGTTCTTC | CSAGGLAGGTSSYNEQFF | TRBV29-1 | TRBD2 | . | TRBJ2-1
TGCAGCGTTGAATTTGCGGGAGACCCCTCCTACGAGCAGTACTTC | CSVEFAGDPSYEQYF | TRBV29-1 | TRBD2 | few | TRBJ2-7
TGCGCCAGCAGCCAAGATACCGGGACAGCGCGCTATGGCTACACCTTC | CASSQDTGTARYGYTF | TRBV4-3 | TRBD1 | few | TRBJ1-2
TGTGCCAGCAGTTACTCTGAGGGGGCCAGCTCCTACAATGAGCAGTTCTTC | CASSYSEGASSYNEQFF | TRBV6-2/TRBV6-3 | TRBD1 | many | TRBJ2-1
TGTGCCAGCAGTTTAGCGGGACAGGTCTGGGGCTACACCTTC | CASSLAGQVWGYTF | TRBV12-3/TRBV12-4 | TRBD1 | few | TRBJ1-2
TGCGCCAGCAGCCCGTATGGAGGGGGTTTAGAGACCCAGTACTTC | CASSPYGGGLETQYF | TRBV5-1 | . | few | TRBJ2-5
TGTGCCAGCAAGGGATTTAACTATGGCTACACCTTC | CASKGFNYGYTF | TRBV7-8 | . | many | TRBJ1-2
TGCAGTGCTAGAGGTCAGGGGCTAGCGGGATCAGGGGAGCTGTTTTTT | CSARGQGLAGSGELFF | TRBV20-1 | TRBD2 | many | TRBJ2-2
TGCGCCAGCAGCCAGGCCCCTGGGAATAGCGGGTACAATGAGCAGTTCTTC | CASSQAPGNSGYNEQFF | TRBV4-3 | TRBD2 | . | TRBJ2-1
TGTGCCAGCAGTTTAGAGAGGACAGGGGCGAGCGAGCAGTACTTC | CASSLERTGASEQYF | TRBV12-3/TRBV12-4 | TRBD1 | many | TRBJ2-7
TGTGCCAGCAGCTTTCTCACCCAGGGAACCGGGGAGCTGTTTTTT | CASSFLTQGTGELFF | TRBV7-2 | . | . | TRBJ2-2
TGTGCCAGCAGCTCTTACGGGACTAGCGTTTACAATGAGCAGTTCTTC | CASSSYGTSVYNEQFF | TRBV7-9 | TRBD2 | . | TRBJ2-1
TGTGCCAGCAGCGCAGGGGGACTAGCGGGAGAAAATGAGCAGTTCTTC | CASSAGGLAGENEQFF | TRBV9 | TRBD2 | . | TRBJ2-1
TGTGCCAGCTCACCAGCCAGGGTCGACGAGCAGTACTTC | CASSPARVDEQYF | TRBV18 | . | few | TRBJ2-7
TGCAGTGCGGGCGGGGGGGGATATTTGAGAAATGAGCAGTTCTTC | CSAGGGGYLRNEQFF | TRBV20-1 | TRBD2 | few | TRBJ2-1
TGTGCCAGCAGTGACAGGGGCCCGCCCTACGAGCAGTACTTC | CASSDRGPPYEQYF | TRBV12-3/TRBV12-4 | TRBD1 | few | TRBJ2-7
TGTGCCAGCAGCTTGTCTTGGGAGCAGTACTTC | CASSLSWEQYF | TRBV5-5 | . | . | TRBJ2-7
TGTGCCAGTACCTATTTACTACAGAGGGGAAACACTGAAGCTTTCTTT | CASTYLLQRGNTEAFF | TRBV19 | . | . | TRBJ1-1
TGCGCCAGCAGTGAGCCAGGGAACACTGAAGCTTTCTTT | CASSEPGNTEAFF | TRBV10-1 | . | . | TRBJ1-1
TGTGCCAGCAGATTGACTCCCGGAGATAATTCACCCCTCCACTTT | CASRLTPGDNSPLHF | TRBV2 | . | few | TRBJ1-6
TGTGCCAGCAGCGTAGAGCTGAGCTCCTACAATGAGCAGTTCTTC | CASSVELSSYNEQFF | TRBV9 | . | . | TRBJ2-1
TGTGCCAGCAGCTACCCGACTAGCGGTACCACAGATACGCAGTATTTT | CASSYPTSGTTDTQYF | TRBV7-9 | TRBD2 | few | TRBJ2-3
TGTGTCAGCAGCCAAGAATCAGCACATAGGGATTCACCCCTCCACTTT | CVSSQESAHRDSPLHF | TRBV4-2 | . | . | TRBJ1-6